This T cell receptor beta chain emerged from a study of CD8 T cells in Susac syndrome. The study's findings and limits: The TCR sequencing and HLA analysis in the study involved a relatively small number of individuals, as the study acknowledged.

CD8+ and CD4+ T cells from blood underwent TCR beta sequencing, which was carried out in a high-throughput format. The CD8+ and CD4+ T cells were negatively isolated, with the TEMRA cells enriched by FACS. The CDR3 runs 13 residues. In its sample, this clonotype was seen once. Its antigen is unidentified. When the RNA was reverse transcribed, random hexamers were used with an input of 0.5 to 1 ug. A multiplex approach, immunoSEQ multiplex PCR, amplified TCR beta CDR3 across 54 Vbeta and 13 Jbeta. TCRdb called the immunoSEQ multiplex PCR reads again in MiXCR, with one record for every CDR3 protein. The table records approximately 100,000 distinct CDR3 sequences, around 90% of them present only once.

The TCR comes from a human donor in good health. Sample: CD4+ T cells from PBMCs. The rearrangement links TRBV21-1 to TRBJ1-4. TRBV21-1 corresponds to a pseudogene. CDR3: CASSKWVWGWLFF. The CDR3 region has the DNA TGTGCCAGCAGCAAATGGGTTTGGGGCTGGCTGTTTTTT.